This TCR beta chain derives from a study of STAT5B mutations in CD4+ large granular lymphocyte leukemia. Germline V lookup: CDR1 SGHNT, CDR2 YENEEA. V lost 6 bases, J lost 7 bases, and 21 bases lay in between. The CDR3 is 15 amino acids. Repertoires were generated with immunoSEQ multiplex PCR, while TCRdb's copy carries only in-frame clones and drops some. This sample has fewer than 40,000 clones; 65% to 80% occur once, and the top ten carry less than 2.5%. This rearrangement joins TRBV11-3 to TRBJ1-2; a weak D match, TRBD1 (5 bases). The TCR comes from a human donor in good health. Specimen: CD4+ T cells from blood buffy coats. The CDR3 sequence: CASSPARQGSSGYTF. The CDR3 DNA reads TGTGCCAGCAGTCCTGCGCGGCAGGGATCATCTGGCTACACCTTC.